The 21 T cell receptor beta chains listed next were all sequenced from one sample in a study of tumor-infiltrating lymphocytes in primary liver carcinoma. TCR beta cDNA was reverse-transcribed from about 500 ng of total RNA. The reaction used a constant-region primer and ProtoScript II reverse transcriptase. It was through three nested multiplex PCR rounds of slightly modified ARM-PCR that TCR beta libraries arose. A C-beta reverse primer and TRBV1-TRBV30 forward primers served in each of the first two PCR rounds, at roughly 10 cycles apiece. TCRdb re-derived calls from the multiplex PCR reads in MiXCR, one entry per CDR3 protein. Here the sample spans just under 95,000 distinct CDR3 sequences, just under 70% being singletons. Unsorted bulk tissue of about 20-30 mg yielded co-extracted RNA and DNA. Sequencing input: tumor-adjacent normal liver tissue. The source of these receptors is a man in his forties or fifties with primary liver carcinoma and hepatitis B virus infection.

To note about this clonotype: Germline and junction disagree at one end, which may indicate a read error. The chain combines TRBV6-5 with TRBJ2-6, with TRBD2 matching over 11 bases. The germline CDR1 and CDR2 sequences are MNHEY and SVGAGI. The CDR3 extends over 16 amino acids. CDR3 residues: CASSHTSGSGANVLAF. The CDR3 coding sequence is TGTGCCAGCAGTCATACTAGCGGGAGTGGGGCCAACGTCCTGGCTTTC.

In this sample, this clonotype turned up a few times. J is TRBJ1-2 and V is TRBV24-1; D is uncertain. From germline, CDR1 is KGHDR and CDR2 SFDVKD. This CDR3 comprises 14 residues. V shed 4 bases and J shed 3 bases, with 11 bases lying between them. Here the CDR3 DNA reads TGTGCCACCAGTGACCCCGGGAGTGACTATGGCTACACCTTC. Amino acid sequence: CATSDPGSDYGYTF.

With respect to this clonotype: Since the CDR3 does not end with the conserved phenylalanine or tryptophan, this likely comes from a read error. For the CDR3, the DNA is TGTGCCAGCAGTTTAGCGGGCCAGGCCGGCTACGAGCAGTACCTC. The encoded protein is CASSLAGQAGYEQYL. This chain links TRBV12-3 or TRBV12-4 with TRBJ2-7; no firm D call. CDR3 size: 15 residues. The ends were cut back, 0 bases at V and 3 bases at J, with 12 bases in the middle.

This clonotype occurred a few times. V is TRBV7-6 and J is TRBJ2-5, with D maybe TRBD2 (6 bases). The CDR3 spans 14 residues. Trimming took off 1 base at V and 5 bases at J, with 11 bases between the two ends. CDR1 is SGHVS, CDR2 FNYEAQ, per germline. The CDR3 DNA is TGTGCCAGCAGCTTAGTAGGAGGAGGGGAGACCCAGTACTTC. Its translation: CASSLVGGGETQYF.

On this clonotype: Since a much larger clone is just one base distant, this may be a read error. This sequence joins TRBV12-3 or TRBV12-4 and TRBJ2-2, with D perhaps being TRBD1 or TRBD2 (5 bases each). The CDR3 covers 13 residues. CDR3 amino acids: CASSLAGLGEMFF. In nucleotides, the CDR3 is TGTGCCAGCAGTTTAGCGGGCCTAGGGGAGATGTTTTTT.

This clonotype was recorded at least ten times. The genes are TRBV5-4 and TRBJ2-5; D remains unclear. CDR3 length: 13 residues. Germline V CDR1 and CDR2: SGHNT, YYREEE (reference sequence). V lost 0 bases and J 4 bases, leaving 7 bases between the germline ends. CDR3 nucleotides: TGTGCCAGCAGCTTGGGATACCGAGAGACCCAGTACTTC. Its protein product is CASSLGYRETQYF. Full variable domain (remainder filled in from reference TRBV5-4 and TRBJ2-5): ETGVTQSPTHLIKTRGQQVTLRCSSQSGHNTVSWYQQALGQGPQFIFQYYREEENGRGNFPPRFSGLQFPNYSSELNVNALELDDSALYLCASSLGYRETQYFGPGTRLLVL.

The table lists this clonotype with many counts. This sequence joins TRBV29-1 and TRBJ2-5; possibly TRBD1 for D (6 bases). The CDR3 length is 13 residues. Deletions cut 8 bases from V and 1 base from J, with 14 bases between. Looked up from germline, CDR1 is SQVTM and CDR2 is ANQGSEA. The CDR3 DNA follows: TGCAGCCTACGACCGGACAGCCAAGAGACCCAGTACTTC. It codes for CSLRPDSQETQYF.

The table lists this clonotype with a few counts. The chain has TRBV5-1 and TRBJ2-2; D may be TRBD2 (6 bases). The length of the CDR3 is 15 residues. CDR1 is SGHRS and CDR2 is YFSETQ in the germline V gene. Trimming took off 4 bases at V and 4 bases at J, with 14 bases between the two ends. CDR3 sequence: CASSHPLGGTGELFF. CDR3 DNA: TGCGCCAGCAGCCATCCGCTCGGGGGCACCGGGGAGCTGTTTTTT.

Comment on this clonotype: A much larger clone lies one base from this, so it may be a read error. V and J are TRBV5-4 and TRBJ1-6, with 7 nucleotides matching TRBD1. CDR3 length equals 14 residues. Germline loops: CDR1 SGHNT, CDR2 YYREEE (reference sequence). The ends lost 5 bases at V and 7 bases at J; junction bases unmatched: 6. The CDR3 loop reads CASSWGRGNSPLHF. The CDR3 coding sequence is TGTGCCAGCAGTTGGGGCAGGGGGAATTCACCCCTCCACTTT.

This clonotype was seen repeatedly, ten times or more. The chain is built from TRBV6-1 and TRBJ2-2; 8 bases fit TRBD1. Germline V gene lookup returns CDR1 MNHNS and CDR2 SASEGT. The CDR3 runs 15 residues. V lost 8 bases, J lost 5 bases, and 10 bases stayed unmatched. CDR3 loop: CASRERQGATGELFF. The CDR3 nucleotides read TGTGCCAGCCGAGAGAGGCAGGGGGCAACCGGGGAGCTGTTTTTT.

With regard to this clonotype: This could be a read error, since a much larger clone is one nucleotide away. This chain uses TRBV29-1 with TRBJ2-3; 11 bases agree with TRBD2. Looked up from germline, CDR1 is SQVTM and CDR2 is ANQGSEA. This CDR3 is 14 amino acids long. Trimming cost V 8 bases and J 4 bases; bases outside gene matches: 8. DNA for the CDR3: TGCAGCTTGATGACTAGCGGGAAGGCAGATACGCAGTATTTT. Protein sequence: CSLMTSGKADTQYF.

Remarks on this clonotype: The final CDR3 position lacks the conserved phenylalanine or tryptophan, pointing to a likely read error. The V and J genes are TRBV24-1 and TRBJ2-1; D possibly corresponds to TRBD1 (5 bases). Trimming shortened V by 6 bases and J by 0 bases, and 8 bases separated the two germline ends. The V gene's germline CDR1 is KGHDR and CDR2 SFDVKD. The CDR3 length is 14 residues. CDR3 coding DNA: TGTGCCACCAGTCAGGGTAGCTCCTACAATGAGCAGTTCCTC. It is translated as CATSQGSSYNEQFL.

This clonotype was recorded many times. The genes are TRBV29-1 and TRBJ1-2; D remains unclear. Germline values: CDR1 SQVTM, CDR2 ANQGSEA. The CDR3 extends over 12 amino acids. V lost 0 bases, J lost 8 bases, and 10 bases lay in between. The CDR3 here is CSVEDIVGGYTF. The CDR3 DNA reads TGCAGCGTTGAAGATATCGTGGGAGGCTACACCTTC.

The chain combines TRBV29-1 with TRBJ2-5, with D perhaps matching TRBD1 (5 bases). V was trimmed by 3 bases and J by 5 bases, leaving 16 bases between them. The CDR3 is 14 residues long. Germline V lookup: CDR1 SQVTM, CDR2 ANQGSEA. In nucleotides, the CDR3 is TGCAGCGTTGATCAGGGCCGGGTAGACGAGACCCAGTACTTC. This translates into CSVDQGRVDETQYF.

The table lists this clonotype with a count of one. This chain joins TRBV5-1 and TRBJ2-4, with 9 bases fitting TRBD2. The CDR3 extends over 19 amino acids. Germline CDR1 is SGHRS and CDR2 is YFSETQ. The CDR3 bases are TGCGACATCAGCGCCACCATCCCTAGCGGGGAAATAGCCAAAAACATTCAGTACTTC. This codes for CDISATIPSGEIAKNIQYF.

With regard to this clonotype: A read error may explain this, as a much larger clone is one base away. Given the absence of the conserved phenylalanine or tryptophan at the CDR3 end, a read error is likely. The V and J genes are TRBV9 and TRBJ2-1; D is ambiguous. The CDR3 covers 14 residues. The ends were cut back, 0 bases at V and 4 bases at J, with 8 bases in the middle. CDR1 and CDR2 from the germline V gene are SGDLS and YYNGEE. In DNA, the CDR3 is TGTGCCAGCAGCGTAGTCGACCGGTACAATGAGCAGTTCTCC. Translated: CASSVVDRYNEQFS.

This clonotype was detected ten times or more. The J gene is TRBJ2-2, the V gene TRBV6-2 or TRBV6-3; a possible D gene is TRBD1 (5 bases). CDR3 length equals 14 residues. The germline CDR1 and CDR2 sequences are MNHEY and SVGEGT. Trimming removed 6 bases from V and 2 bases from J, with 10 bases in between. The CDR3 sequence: CASSKTANTGELFF. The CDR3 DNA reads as TGTGCCAGCAGCAAGACAGCCAACACCGGGGAGCTGTTTTTT.

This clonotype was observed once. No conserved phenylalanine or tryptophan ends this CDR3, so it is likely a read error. The chain's CDR3 is CASSSAGLASNEQFI. The CDR3 nucleotides are TGTGCCAGCAGCTCGGCAGGATTAGCCTCGAATGAGCAGTTCATC. V usage is TRBV11-3 and J usage is TRBJ2-1, with D unclear. Germline V gene lookup returns CDR1 SGHNT and CDR2 YENEEA. This CDR3 is 15 amino acids long. The ends were cut back, 4 bases at V and 7 bases at J, with 17 bases in the middle.

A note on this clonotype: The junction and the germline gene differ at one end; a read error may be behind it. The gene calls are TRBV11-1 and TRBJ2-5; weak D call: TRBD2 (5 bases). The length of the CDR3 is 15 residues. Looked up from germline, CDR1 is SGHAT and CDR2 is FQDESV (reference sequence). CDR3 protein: CASSLGGEQQETQYF. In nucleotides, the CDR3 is TGTGCCAGCAGCTTAGGGGGAGAGCAACAAGAGACCCAGTACTTT.

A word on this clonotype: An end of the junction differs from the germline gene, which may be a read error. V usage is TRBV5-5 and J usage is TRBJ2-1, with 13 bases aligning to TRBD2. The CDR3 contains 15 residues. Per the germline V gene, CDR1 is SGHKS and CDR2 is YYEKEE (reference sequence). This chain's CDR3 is CASSSGLAGDTEQYF. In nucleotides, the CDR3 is TGTGCCAGCAGTTCTGGACTAGCGGGAGATACTGAGCAATACTTC.

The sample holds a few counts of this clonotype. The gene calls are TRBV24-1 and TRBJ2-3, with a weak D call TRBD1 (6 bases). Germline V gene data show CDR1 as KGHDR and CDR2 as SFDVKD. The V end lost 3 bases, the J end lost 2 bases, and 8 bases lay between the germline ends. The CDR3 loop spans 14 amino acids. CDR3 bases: TGTGCCACCAGTGATGGGACATTCACAGATACGCAGTATTTT. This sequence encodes CATSDGTFTDTQYF.